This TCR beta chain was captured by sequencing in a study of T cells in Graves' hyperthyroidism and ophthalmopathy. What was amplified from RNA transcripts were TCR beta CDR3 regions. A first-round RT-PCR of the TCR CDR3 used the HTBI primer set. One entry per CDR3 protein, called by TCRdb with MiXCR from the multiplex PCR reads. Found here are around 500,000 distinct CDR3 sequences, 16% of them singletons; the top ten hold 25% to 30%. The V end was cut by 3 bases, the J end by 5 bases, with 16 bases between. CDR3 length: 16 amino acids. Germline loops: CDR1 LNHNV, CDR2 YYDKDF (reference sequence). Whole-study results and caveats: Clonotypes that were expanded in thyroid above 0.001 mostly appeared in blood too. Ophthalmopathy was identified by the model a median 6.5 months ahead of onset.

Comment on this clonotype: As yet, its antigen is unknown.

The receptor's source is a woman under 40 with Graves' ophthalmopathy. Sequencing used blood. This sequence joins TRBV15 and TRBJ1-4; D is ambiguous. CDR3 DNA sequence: TGTGCCACCAGCAGCGGAAGGGAAAGTGAGAATGAAAAACTGTTTTTT. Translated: CATSSGRESENEKLFF.